A single sample gave rise to the 32 T cell receptor beta chains below, sequenced in a study of OX40 agonist ivuxolimab in advanced cancers. Assay used: immunoSEQ multiplex PCR; TCRdb lists only in-frame clones, some missing. The sample lists about 79,000 clones, 88% occurring once. The specimen was CD4+ or CD8+ T cells sorted from blood, collected in a trial of the OX40 agonist ivuxolimab. The source is an adult with an advanced solid tumor such as melanoma, head and neck, liver or kidney cancer.

The rearrangement uses TRBV5-1 and TRBJ2-5; 7 bases are shared with TRBD2. V lost 3 bases, J lost 1 base, and 6 bases stayed unmatched. This CDR3 region has 15 residues. Germline V lookup: CDR1 SGHRS, CDR2 YFSETQ. CDR3 residues: CASSSGGNGQETQYF. CDR3 bases: TGCGCCAGCAGCTCCGGGGGGAACGGCCAAGAGACCCAGTACTTC.

Here the CDR3 reads CASSFQGAEKLFF. The CDR3 nucleotides read TGCGCCAGCAGCTTCCAAGGGGCCGAAAAACTGTTTTTT. The chain uses TRBV5-1 and TRBJ1-4, with D perhaps matching TRBD1 (5 bases). Per the germline V gene, CDR1 is SGHRS and CDR2 is YFSETQ. This CDR3 region has 13 residues. Trimming shortened V by 2 bases and J by 8 bases, and 10 bases separated the two germline ends.

The chain links TRBV5-1 to TRBJ2-5, with 8 bases fitting TRBD2. Germline V gene data show CDR1 as SGHRS and CDR2 as YFSETQ. Trimming at V came to 4 bases and at J to 2 bases, leaving 10 bases not matched to a gene. The CDR3 sequence is 16 residues long. As DNA, the CDR3 is TGCGCCAGCAGCCCCTTAGCGGGATTGGGACAAGAGACCCAGTACTTC. Translating it yields CASSPLAGLGQETQYF.

The V call is TRBV5-1, the J call TRBJ1-4; possible D gene TRBD1, 6 bases. This CDR3 spans 14 amino acids. Germline V gene lookup returns CDR1 SGHRS and CDR2 YFSETQ. V lost 7 bases, J lost 4 bases, and 14 bases lay in between. This CDR3 reads CASQEGQNNEKLFF. The CDR3 DNA reads as TGCGCCAGCCAAGAAGGACAGAATAATGAAAAACTGTTTTTT.

The genes are TRBV30 and TRBJ2-3; weak D call: TRBD2 (6 bases). CDR3 size: 14 residues. The germline CDR1 and CDR2 sequences are GTSNPN and SVGIG (reference sequence). V was trimmed by 0 bases and J by 5 bases, leaving 12 bases between them. The CDR3 nucleotides are TGTGCCTGGAGTGTACGGAGGAGGGAAGATACGCAGTATTTT. It yields the protein CAWSVRRREDTQYF.

This clone was seen just once. The chain is built from TRBV28 and TRBJ1-2, with 11 positions matching TRBD1. Germline trimming cut 5 bases from V and 6 bases from J; bases unmatched to any gene: 11. The CDR3 extends over 16 amino acids. Germline V gene data show CDR1 as MDHEN and CDR2 as SYDVKM. Here the CDR3 reads CASSLTGTGGIDGYTF. CDR3 nucleotides: TGTGCCAGCAGTCTCACCGGGACAGGGGGGATTGATGGCTACACCTTC.

V and J are TRBV21-1 and TRBJ2-7; the table's D gene call, TRBD2, was not cross checked with the DNA. TRBV21-1 is designated a pseudogene. The CDR3 contains 18 residues. CDR3 in amino acids: CASSKLSGSFPSSYEQYF. The CDR3 coding sequence is TGTGCCAGCAGCAAACTGAGCGGGAGCTTTCCCTCCTCCTACGAGCAGTACTTC.

The table lists this clone with a count of one. V and J are TRBV6-1 and TRBJ2-1; possibly TRBD2 for D (6 bases). The CDR3 is 12 residues long. Trimming cost V 1 base and J 14 bases, with 12 bases left between them. Germline lookup yields CDR1 MNHNS and CDR2 SASEGT. DNA of the CDR3: TGTGCCAGCAGTGAAGTAGCGGCCAGGGAGTTCTTC. This gives the protein CASSEVAAREFF.

The V gene is TRBV6-5, the J gene TRBJ2-1; 9 bases match TRBD2. This CDR3 comprises 15 residues. Per germline, CDR1 MNHEY and CDR2 SVGAGI. Trimming took 7 bases from V and 9 from J; bases not matched to a gene: 13. The CDR3 loop is CASTNTGTSLSEQFF. CDR3 sequence (DNA): TGTGCCAGCACGAACACCGGGACTAGCTTGAGTGAGCAGTTCTTC.

The J gene is TRBJ2-1, the V gene TRBV18, with D possibly being TRBD1 (5 bases). The germline CDR1 and CDR2 sequences are KGHSH and LQKENI. Between the trimmed V and J ends, which lost 6 bases and 0 bases, there was a span of 15 bases. The CDR3 totals 16 residues. In nucleotides, the CDR3 is TGTGCCAGCTCTACCAGGGCTGGGAACTCCTACAATGAGCAGTTCTTC. Encoded protein: CASSTRAGNSYNEQFF. Full variable domain (outside the CDR3, taken from reference TRBV18 and TRBJ2-1): NAGVMQNPRHLVRRRGQEARLRCSPMKGHSHVYWYRQLPEEGLKFMVYLQKENIIDESGMPKERFSAEFPKEGPSILRIQQVVRGDSAAYFCASSTRAGNSYNEQFFGPGTRLTVL.

CDR3: CASVQDSYEQYF. The CDR3 DNA reads TGTGCCAGCGTCCAGGACTCCTACGAGCAGTACTTC. The chain has TRBV2 and TRBJ2-7; no reliable D call. Germline V gene data show CDR1 as SNHLY and CDR2 as FYNNEI. The length of the CDR3 is 12 residues. Trimming cost V 8 bases and J 0 bases, with 8 bases left between them. The entire variable domain, with the rest obtained from reference TRBV2 and TRBJ2-7, is as follows: EPEVTQTPSHQVTQMGQEVILRCVPISNHLYFYWYRQILGQKVEFLVSFYNNEISEKSEIFDDQFSVERPDGSNFTLKIRSTKLEDSAMYFCASVQDSYEQYFGPGTRLTVT.

CDR3 bases: TGTGCCAGCAGCCCAGCACAGGGGGGGTTCCAAGAGACCCAGTACTTC. The encoded protein is CASSPAQGGFQETQYF. The V gene is TRBV5-4, the J gene TRBJ2-5; weak D call: TRBD1 (8 bases). The CDR3 totals 16 residues. Trimming took off 4 bases at V and 1 base at J, with 17 bases between the two ends. The germline CDR1 and CDR2 sequences are SGHNT and YYREEE (reference sequence). The full variable domain, completed using reference TRBV5-4 and TRBJ2-5, is ETGVTQSPTHLIKTRGQQVTLRCSSQSGHNTVSWYQQALGQGPQFIFQYYREEENGRGNFPPRFSGLQFPNYSSELNVNALELDDSALYLCASSPAQGGFQETQYFGPGTRLLVL.

In DNA form, the CDR3 reads TGTGCCAGCAAGATGCTAGCGGGAGGTGAGCAGTTCTTC. Amino acid sequence: CASKMLAGGEQFF. J is TRBJ2-1 and V is TRBV28, with TRBD2 matching over 11 bases. This CDR3 region has 13 residues. Germline CDR1 and CDR2: MDHEN and SYDVKM. After removal of 7 bases from V and 9 bases from J, the junction contained 5 bases not matched to a gene.

The genes are TRBV5-4 and TRBJ2-5; 10 bases fit TRBD2. V lost 1 base, J lost 0 bases, and 0 bases stayed unmatched. CDR1 and CDR2 (germline): SGHNT, YYREEE (reference sequence). The CDR3 totals 15 residues. CDR3 bases: TGTGCCAGCAGCTTGAGCGGGAGGGACCAAGAGACCCAGTACTTC. Its protein is CASSLSGRDQETQYF.

The count of this clone is one. The V gene is TRBV27, the J gene TRBJ2-7; D is possibly TRBD1 (6 bases). The germline V and J ends were trimmed by 4 bases and 2 bases, with 24 bases remaining between them. The CDR3 loop spans 18 amino acids. The germline V gene has CDR1 MNHEY and CDR2 SMNVEV (reference sequence). CDR3 DNA: TGTGCCAGCAGTTATAGACTCGGTATGTGGACAGCCCCCTACGAGCAGTACTTC. Its translation is CASSYRLGMWTAPYEQYF.

This clone was detected once. The gene calls are TRBV28 and TRBJ1-1; D might be TRBD1 (6 bases). The CDR3 covers 12 residues. V was shortened by 7 bases and J by 5 bases, with 11 bases between the two germline ends. Germline values: CDR1 MDHEN, CDR2 SYDVKM. The CDR3 nucleotides read TGTGCCAGCAAGGAGGGGGTAACTGAAGCTTTCTTT. Translated: CASKEGVTEAFF.

The J gene is TRBJ2-2, the V gene TRBV5-1, with D uncertain. CDR1 is SGHRS, CDR2 YFSETQ, per germline. V was clipped by 3 bases and J by 7 bases, with 13 bases between them. The CDR3 has 14 amino acids. CDR3 region: CASSSEILNGELFF. DNA for the CDR3: TGCGCCAGCAGCTCAGAAATCCTCAACGGGGAGCTGTTTTTT.

The rearrangement uses TRBV5-1 and TRBJ1-1; D unresolved. In germline, CDR1 is SGHRS, CDR2 YFSETQ. This CDR3 has 14 amino acids. V lost 2 bases, J lost 1 base, and 9 bases lay in between. The CDR3 loop reads CASSFWGSNTEAFF. CDR3 DNA: TGCGCCAGCAGCTTTTGGGGATCGAACACTGAAGCTTTCTTT.

This chain joins TRBV19 and TRBJ2-7; D uncertain. V lost 2 bases and J lost 3, with 14 bases in between. The CDR3 covers 15 residues. Germline V gene sequence: CDR1 LNHDA, CDR2 SQIVND (reference sequence). CDR3 sequence reads: CASSISQVVIYEQYF. CDR3 coding DNA: TGTGCCAGTAGTATATCTCAGGTGGTTATCTACGAGCAGTACTTC.

This sequence joins TRBV30 and TRBJ2-7; TRBD2 matches 9 bases. CDR1 and CDR2 (germline): GTSNPN, SVGIG (reference sequence). The junction had 14 bases not matched to a gene; V was cut back by 8 bases and J by 3 bases. The CDR3 extends over 15 amino acids. DNA for the CDR3: TGTGCCAGCAGCCTAACTGATAGCGGGGGCTACGAGCAGTACTTC. The encoded protein is CASSLTDSGGYEQYF.

The chain joins TRBV6-6 to TRBJ2-3; D uncertain. Deletions cut 5 bases from V and 4 bases from J, with 13 bases between. The V gene's germline CDR1 is MNHNY and CDR2 SVGAGI (reference sequence). The CDR3 contains 14 residues. The CDR3 spells CASSPVSRADTQYF. The CDR3, as DNA: TGTGCCAGCAGTCCCGTCTCACGAGCAGATACGCAGTATTTT.

J is TRBJ1-2 and V is TRBV2, with 7 bases identical to TRBD1. Unmatched junction bases numbered 7, after V lost 8 bases and J lost 4 bases. Germline CDR1 SNHLY, CDR2 FYNNEI. The CDR3 runs to 13 residues. CDR3 region: CASARDRRYGYTF. In DNA, the CDR3 is TGTGCCAGCGCCCGGGACAGACGCTATGGCTACACCTTC.

V usage is TRBV7-9 and J usage is TRBJ2-1, with 13 bases fitting TRBD2. Trimming at V came to 5 bases and at J to 4 bases, leaving 8 bases not matched to a gene. Germline V CDR1 and CDR2: SEHNR, FQNEAQ (reference sequence). The CDR3 is 17 amino acids. CDR3 protein: CASSPVPGLAGYNEQFF. The CDR3 DNA follows: TGTGCCAGCAGCCCGGTCCCGGGACTAGCGGGGTACAATGAGCAGTTCTTC.

The chain joins TRBV7-9 to TRBJ2-1; D gene ambiguous. Germline V lookup: CDR1 SEHNR, CDR2 FQNEAQ (reference sequence). This CDR3 spans 14 amino acids. The V end was cut by 7 bases, the J end by 3 bases, with 13 bases between. CDR3 sequence (DNA): TGTGCCAGCATCGAGAGCGAGTTCTACAATGAGCAGTTCTTC. Its translation is CASIESEFYNEQFF.

The genes are TRBV18 and TRBJ2-2, with unresolved D. With 6 bases removed from V and 6 bases from J, the gap between germline ends came to 26 bases. The germline V gene has CDR1 KGHSH and CDR2 LQKENI. The CDR3 spans 18 residues. The CDR3 reads CASSSLAATQRGPGELFF. CDR3 DNA sequence: TGTGCCAGCTCCTCCTTGGCGGCGACCCAGAGAGGACCCGGGGAGCTGTTTTTT. The entire variable domain, with the rest obtained from reference TRBV18 and TRBJ2-2, is as follows: NAGVMQNPRHLVRRRGQEARLRCSPMKGHSHVYWYRQLPEEGLKFMVYLQKENIIDESGMPKERFSAEFPKEGPSILRIQQVVRGDSAAYFCASSSLAATQRGPGELFFGEGSRLTVL.

The chain combines TRBV11-2 with TRBJ1-1; D not certain. This CDR3 comprises 13 residues. The ends were cut back, 6 bases at V and 0 bases at J, with 8 bases in the middle. Germline CDR1 reads SGHAT; CDR2 reads FQNNGV. In DNA, the CDR3 is TGTGCCAGCAGGGACCCGATGAACACTGAAGCTTTCTTT. As protein: CASRDPMNTEAFF.

DNA of the CDR3: TGTGCCAGCACACCTCAGCCCCAGCATTTT. Translated, it gives CASTPQPQHF. The chain recombines TRBV7-9 with TRBJ1-5; D not certain. CDR1 is SEHNR and CDR2 is FQNEAQ in the germline V gene (reference sequence). The V end was cut by 7 bases, the J end by 6 bases, with 4 bases between. The CDR3 totals 10 residues.

On this clone itself: Distinct nucleotide sequences in the sample also encode this CDR3. The chain recombines TRBV30 with TRBJ1-3; D is unclear. Germline CDR1 and CDR2: GTSNPN and SVGIG (reference sequence). This CDR3 is 12 amino acids long. Trimming took 3 bases from V and 7 from J, leaving 10 bases between them. The CDR3 spells CAWRTTGNTIYF. CDR3 in DNA: TGTGCCTGGAGGACAACCGGGAACACCATATATTTT.

The gene calls are TRBV7-6 and TRBJ1-2, with TRBD1 as a possible D gene (5 bases). Germline CDR1 reads SGHVS; CDR2 reads FNYEAQ. Trimming left V 4 bases short and J 5 bases short, with 8 bases between. CDR3 length: 12 residues. The CDR3 sequence is CASSSAGYGYTF. The CDR3 DNA is TGTGCCAGCAGCTCTGCAGGGTATGGCTACACCTTC. Full variable domain (outside the CDR3, taken from reference TRBV7-6 and TRBJ1-2): GAGVSQSPRYKVTKRGQDVALRCDPISGHVSLYWYRQALGQGPEFLTYFNYEAQQDKSGLPNDRFSAERPEGSISTLTIQRTEQRDSAMYRCASSSAGYGYTFGSGTRLTVV.

This chain uses TRBV6-1 with TRBJ1-5, with TRBD1 identical over 10 bases. The V segment lost 6 bases and the J segment 9 bases; nucleotides outside the gene matches: 8. The germline gives CDR1 MNHNS, CDR2 SASEGT. This CDR3 has 14 amino acids. The DNA for the CDR3 is TGTGCCAGCAGCGGGGGACAGGGGCTTTTGCCCCAGCATTTT. Residues: CASSGGQGLLPQHF.

The CDR3 spells CASTRPGPNSPLHF. Here the CDR3 DNA reads TGTGCCAGCACCCGTCCAGGGCCTAATTCACCCCTCCACTTT. The chain employs TRBV28 and TRBJ1-6, with a possible D match to TRBD1 (5 bases). Trimming took 7 bases from V and 6 from J, leaving 13 bases between them. The germline gives CDR1 MDHEN, CDR2 SYDVKM. This CDR3 contains 14 residues.

This chain links TRBV5-1 with TRBJ1-5, with D possibly TRBD1 on 5 matching bases. Germline CDR1 is SGHRS and CDR2 is YFSETQ. The CDR3 is made up of 15 amino acids. V dropped 0 bases and J dropped 7 bases, with 14 bases sitting between them. DNA of the CDR3: TGCGCCAGCAGCTTGGATCCAGGGAGTGAGCAGCCCCAGCATTTT. Protein product: CASSLDPGSEQPQHF.